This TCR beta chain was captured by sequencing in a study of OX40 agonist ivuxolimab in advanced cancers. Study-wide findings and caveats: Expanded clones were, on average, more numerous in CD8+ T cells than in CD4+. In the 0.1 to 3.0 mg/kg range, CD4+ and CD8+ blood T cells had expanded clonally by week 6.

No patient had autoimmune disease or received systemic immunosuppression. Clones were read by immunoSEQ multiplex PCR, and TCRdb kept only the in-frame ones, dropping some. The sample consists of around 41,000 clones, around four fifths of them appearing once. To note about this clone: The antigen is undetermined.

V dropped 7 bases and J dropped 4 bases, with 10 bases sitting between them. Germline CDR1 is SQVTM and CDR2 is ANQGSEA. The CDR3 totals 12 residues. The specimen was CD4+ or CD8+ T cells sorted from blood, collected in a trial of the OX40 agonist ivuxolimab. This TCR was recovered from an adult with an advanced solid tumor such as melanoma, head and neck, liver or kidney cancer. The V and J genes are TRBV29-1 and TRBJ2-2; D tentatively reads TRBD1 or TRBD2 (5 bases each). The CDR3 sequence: CSGRDGTGELFF. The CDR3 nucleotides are TGCAGCGGCAGGGACGGCACCGGGGAGCTGTTTTTT.